Sequencing of this T cell receptor (beta chain) was carried out in a study of blood T cell repertoires in COVID-19. The CDR3 has 15 amino acids. V was pared by 6 bases and J by 4 bases, with 16 bases between. The germline V gene has CDR1 MDHEN and CDR2 SYDVKM. Some clones are missing from TCRdb's copy, which holds only in-frame ones; the method was immunoSEQ multiplex PCR. The table lists 90,000 to 120,000 clones, around 90% of them singletons. The chain links TRBV28 to TRBJ1-5; maybe TRBD1 (5 bases). Sequenced material: peripheral blood. This clonotype was obtained from a man between 65 and 85 years old with acute or convalescent COVID-19. The CDR3 is CASRPPPAGNQPQHF. The CDR3 region has the DNA TGTGCCAGCAGACCGCCCCCTGCAGGGAATCAGCCCCAGCATTTT.